The 14 T cell receptor beta chains below all came from one sample that was sequenced in a study of blood T cell repertoires in COVID-19. Clones were sequenced by immunoSEQ multiplex PCR, and TCRdb holds only the in-frame ones, with some missing. The data show some 130,000 clones, with nearly 70% seen just once and approximately 2% held by the top ten. The sample comprised peripheral blood. The source is a woman aged 70-85 years with acute or convalescent COVID-19.

This clone was seen more than once but under ten times. The chain joins TRBV30 to TRBJ1-2, with 7 nucleotides matching TRBD1. Germline CDR1 is GTSNPN and CDR2 is SVGIG (reference sequence). The CDR3 runs to 13 residues. With V trimmed by 4 bases and J by 4 bases, 6 bases remained unmatched. CDR3 coding DNA: TGTGCCTGGACCGGACAGGCGGTCTATGGCTACACCTTC. Its translation is CAWTGQAVYGYTF.

V and J are TRBV3-1 (or the pseudogene TRBV3-2) and TRBJ2-2; D perhaps matches TRBD2 (5 bases). The CDR3 spans 13 residues. Trimming removed 6 bases from V and 11 bases from J, with 16 bases in between. Germline-derived CDR1 and CDR2 are LGHDT and YNNKEL (reference sequence). The CDR3 DNA is TGTGCCAGCAGACCGTCGAGGGCGAGTGAGCTGTTTTTT. Amino acids: CASRPSRASELFF.

This rearrangement joins TRBV29-1 to TRBJ2-2; D is perhaps TRBD1 (6 bases). The ends were cut back, 7 bases at V and 5 bases at J, with 11 bases in the middle. The CDR3 runs to 12 residues. CDR1 is SQVTM, CDR2 ANQGSEA, per germline. In DNA, the CDR3 is TGCAGCGCCTCGAGGGGGACCGGGGAGCTGTTTTTT. Protein sequence: CSASRGTGELFF.

The sample holds a few counts of this clone. Other DNA sequences in this specimen translate into the identical CDR3. The chain has TRBV13 and TRBJ2-5; D might be TRBD1 (6 bases). The V gene lost 5 bases and the J gene lost 2 bases, with 9 bases spanning the gap. Germline CDR1 is PRHDT and CDR2 is FYEKMQ (reference sequence). The CDR3 length is 13 residues. The CDR3 protein is CASSPDSQETQYF. The CDR3 coding sequence is TGTGCCAGCAGCCCGGACAGTCAAGAGACCCAGTACTTC.

This clone was recorded a few times. The J gene is TRBJ1-1, the V gene TRBV6-5; TRBD1 matches at 7 bases. The CDR3 length is 13 residues. Germline V CDR1 and CDR2: MNHEY, SVGAGI. V lost 7 bases, J lost 4 bases, and 6 bases stayed unmatched. CDR3 amino acids: CASKGAGGTEAFF. The CDR3 nucleotides are TGTGCCAGCAAGGGGGCAGGGGGCACTGAAGCTTTCTTT.

In its sample, this clone was seen once. The genes are TRBV6-1 and TRBJ1-2; TRBD1 might be the D (5 bases). Trimming removed 0 bases from V and 4 bases from J, with 6 bases in between. CDR1 and CDR2 (germline): MNHNS, SASEGT. The CDR3 contains 13 residues. As DNA, the CDR3 is TGTGCCAGCAGTGAAGCGGGGGGCTATGGCTACACCTTC. This translates into CASSEAGGYGYTF.

The J gene is TRBJ1-3, the V gene TRBV28; D uncertain. The germline V gene encodes CDR1 MDHEN and CDR2 SYDVKM. The CDR3 spans 13 residues. The V end lost 4 bases, the J end lost 8 bases, and 12 bases lay between the germline ends. In DNA, the CDR3 is TGTGCCAGCAGTTCCCAGGCCCCGTACACCATATATTTT. Residues: CASSSQAPYTIYF.

The J gene is TRBJ1-2, the V gene TRBV19; 8 bases align to TRBD1. The CDR3 extends over 15 amino acids. Germline assignment: CDR1 LNHDA and CDR2 SQIVND (reference sequence). Trimming cost V 6 bases and J 5 bases; bases outside gene matches: 11. As DNA, the CDR3 is TGTGCCAGTAGCAAGATGATAGGACAGGGATATGGCTACACCTTC. This sequence encodes CASSKMIGQGYGYTF.

V and J are TRBV28 and TRBJ1-6; D unresolved. The germline V gene encodes CDR1 MDHEN and CDR2 SYDVKM. Trimming cost V 3 bases and J 7 bases, with 16 bases left between them. The CDR3 runs 16 residues. CDR3 loop: CASSFPSGTENSPLHF. In nucleotides, the CDR3 is TGTGCCAGCAGTTTCCCCTCCGGAACAGAAAATTCACCCCTCCACTTT.

The chain has TRBV10-2 and TRBJ1-1; tentatively, D is TRBD1 (5 bases). CDR1 is WSHSY and CDR2 is SAAADI in the germline V gene. The ends were cut back, 2 bases at V and 5 bases at J, with 9 bases in the middle. CDR3 length equals 13 residues. The CDR3 DNA sequence: TGCGCCAGCAGTGAGCAGGGTAGAACTGAAGCTTTCTTT. It encodes CASSEQGRTEAFF.

This CDR3 is CASSLTGSLSYEQYF. DNA of the CDR3: TGCGCCAGCAGCCTCACGGGGTCCCTCTCCTACGAGCAGTACTTC. The chain links TRBV5-1 to TRBJ2-7; D may be TRBD2 (5 bases). V gave up 4 bases and J gave up 0 bases, with 14 bases separating them. Germline values: CDR1 SGHRS, CDR2 YFSETQ. The CDR3 runs to 15 residues.

J is TRBJ2-7 and V is TRBV19, with 12 bases lining up with TRBD2. V lost 6 bases to trimming and J lost 0 bases; unmatched junction nucleotides: 6. The CDR3 totals 16 residues. Germline V gene sequence: CDR1 LNHDA, CDR2 SQIVND (reference sequence). CDR3 sequence reads: CASSPAGLAGSYEQYF. The CDR3 nucleotides are TGTGCCAGTAGCCCGGCGGGACTAGCGGGCTCCTACGAGCAGTACTTC.

This chain uses TRBV6-5 with TRBJ1-4; maybe TRBD1 (5 bases). V lost 6 bases and J 8 bases, leaving 16 bases between the germline ends. CDR1 MNHEY and CDR2 SVGAGI come from the germline V gene. The CDR3 is 14 amino acids. The CDR3 reads CASRTGQGQEKLFF. CDR3 sequence (DNA): TGTGCCAGCAGGACGGGTCAGGGCCAGGAAAAACTGTTTTTT.

In this sample, this clone turned up a few times. V usage is TRBV11-3 and J usage is TRBJ1-5; no clear D gene. CDR1 is SGHNT, CDR2 YENEEA, per germline. The V end lost 5 bases, the J end lost 2 bases, and 13 bases lay between the germline ends. The CDR3 consists of 15 residues. The CDR3, as DNA: TGTGCCAGCAGCCTCCTACTTTATGGCAATCAGCCCCAGCATTTT. Protein sequence: CASSLLLYGNQPQHF.